The 15 T cell receptor beta chains below were found in one sample sequenced in a study of blood T cell repertoires in COVID-19. The data were produced by immunoSEQ multiplex PCR, yet TCRdb's version contains in-frame clones alone and is incomplete. The sample has about 370,000 clones, more than 80% seen once. Input material: PBMCs or T cells enriched from blood (not recorded which). The receptors stem from a young man who had recovered from COVID-19.

This sequence joins TRBV12-1 and TRBJ1-2; the table's D call of TRBD1 was not tested on the DNA. TRBV12-1 is shown as a pseudogene. This CDR3 contains 15 residues. The CDR3 region is CASSFRGLWGYGYTF. The CDR3 DNA follows: TGTGCCAGCAGCTTCAGGGGGCTCTGGGGCTATGGCTACACCTTC.

This chain connects TRBV28 to TRBJ1-5; 8 positions agree with TRBD1. Germline CDR1 is MDHEN and CDR2 is SYDVKM. This CDR3 is 15 amino acids long. The J segment lost 0 bases and the V segment lost 6 bases, leaving 4 bases of the junction unmatched. The chain's CDR3 is CASSRQGHSNQPQHF. The CDR3 nucleotides are TGTGCCAGCAGCCGACAGGGGCATAGCAATCAGCCCCAGCATTTT.

The chain recombines TRBV29-1 with TRBJ2-5; 7 nucleotides line up with TRBD1. The J segment lost 4 bases and the V segment lost 6 bases, leaving 11 bases of the junction unmatched. The CDR3 totals 14 residues. Per the germline V gene, CDR1 is SQVTM and CDR2 is ANQGSEA. The CDR3 coding sequence is TGCAGCGTAGACGGGACAGTAGGCCTAGAGACCCAGTACTTC. Translated: CSVDGTVGLETQYF. The variable domain in full, with the rest retrieved from reference TRBV29-1 and TRBJ2-5, is SAVISQKPSRDICQRGTSLTIQCQVDSQVTMMFWYRQQPGQSLTLIATANQGSEATYESGFVIDKFPISRPNLTFSTLTVSNMSPEDSSIYLCSVDGTVGLETQYFGPGTRLLVL.

V gene TRBV18 combines with J gene TRBJ1-2; 9 bases are a match to TRBD1. The CDR3 contains 15 residues. V shed 3 bases, J shed 4 bases, and the junction held 6 bases outside the gene matches. The V gene's germline CDR1 is KGHSH and CDR2 LQKENI. In nucleotides, the CDR3 is TGTGCCAGCTCACCGGGACAGGGAGAGGTCTATGGCTACACCTTC. Its translation: CASSPGQGEVYGYTF.

The J gene is TRBJ1-2, the V gene TRBV2, with D perhaps TRBD1 (6 bases). The V gene's germline CDR1 is SNHLY and CDR2 FYNNEI. The CDR3 has 14 residues. V was trimmed by 3 bases and J by 7 bases, leaving 15 bases between them. The CDR3 DNA follows: TGTGCCAGCAGTGATTCTCAGGGGATTAGTGGCTACACCTTC. Amino acid sequence: CASSDSQGISGYTF.

The chain links TRBV27 to TRBJ1-6, with 7 positions matching TRBD1. After removal of 3 bases from V and 5 bases from J, the junction contained 7 bases not matched to a gene. Germline V gives CDR1 MNHEY, CDR2 SMNVEV (reference sequence). The CDR3 is 16 amino acids. The CDR3 coding sequence is TGTGCCAGCAGTTTTTTAGACAGGGCCAATAATTCACCCCTCCACTTT. Encoded protein: CASSFLDRANNSPLHF.

The V call is TRBV28, the J call TRBJ1-2; TRBD1 aligns across 7 bases. This CDR3 contains 16 residues. Germline V CDR1 and CDR2: MDHEN, SYDVKM. After removal of 4 bases from V and 4 bases from J, the junction contained 12 bases not matched to a gene. CDR3 protein: CASSSDRDNGLYGYTF. As DNA, the CDR3 is TGTGCCAGCAGTTCCGACAGGGATAATGGTCTCTATGGCTACACCTTC.

The CDR3 loop is CASSVRNYGYTF. CDR3 sequence (DNA): TGTGCCAGCAGTGTCAGGAACTATGGCTACACCTTC. This chain connects TRBV2 to TRBJ1-2; D not resolved. V was pared by 4 bases and J by 2 bases, with 5 bases between. CDR1 SNHLY and CDR2 FYNNEI come from the germline V gene. The CDR3 runs 12 residues.

V and J are TRBV15 and TRBJ2-7; 10 bases are shared with TRBD2. There are 17 residues in the CDR3. CDR1 LNHNV and CDR2 YYDKDF come from the germline V gene (reference sequence). V lost 4 bases and J lost 4; bases outside the gene matches: 13. CDR3 sequence: CATSTGLAEPKSYEQYF. The CDR3 region has the DNA TGTGCCACCAGCACCGGACTAGCGGAGCCGAAATCATACGAGCAGTACTTC.

J is TRBJ2-7 and V is TRBV28; D unclear. V lost 3 bases and J 0 bases, leaving 15 bases between the germline ends. The CDR3 extends over 16 amino acids. The germline V gene encodes CDR1 MDHEN and CDR2 SYDVKM. The CDR3 region is CASSFPRHRSSYEQYF. The CDR3 DNA reads TGTGCCAGCAGTTTCCCCCGCCACCGTAGCTCCTACGAGCAGTACTTC.

For the CDR3, the DNA is TGTGCCAGCAGGGGGGACAGGGGTTGGACTGAAGCTTTCTTT. Translating it yields CASRGDRGWTEAFF. V and J are TRBV6-5 and TRBJ1-1; 10 positions agree with TRBD1. Germline assignment: CDR1 MNHEY and CDR2 SVGAGI. This CDR3 spans 14 amino acids. After removal of 6 bases from V and 5 bases from J, the junction contained 6 bases not matched to a gene.

The genes are TRBV29-1 and TRBJ2-4, with TRBD2 identical over 8 bases. The CDR3 runs to 16 residues. Germline-derived CDR1 and CDR2 are SQVTM and ANQGSEA. The trim removed 6 bases at V and 0 bases at J, leaving 10 bases unmatched. This CDR3 reads CSVQGGGLPAKNIQYF. The DNA for the CDR3 is TGCAGCGTCCAAGGCGGGGGGTTACCAGCCAAAAACATTCAGTACTTC.

The genes are TRBV5-4 and TRBJ1-1, with D possibly matching TRBD1 (5 bases). Trimming pared 4 bases from V and 2 bases from J, leaving 18 bases between. The CDR3 totals 16 residues. Germline loops: CDR1 SGHNT, CDR2 YYREEE (reference sequence). The CDR3 sequence: CASSPGWGLGNTEAFF. The CDR3, as DNA: TGTGCCAGCAGCCCCGGCTGGGGCCTCGGAAACACTGAAGCTTTCTTT.

V usage is TRBV18 and J usage is TRBJ2-7; D is ambiguous. Trimming cost V 3 bases and J 6 bases, with 15 bases left between them. The CDR3 runs 14 residues. CDR1 KGHSH and CDR2 LQKENI come from the germline V gene. CDR3 protein: CASSPRHTSSEQYF. The CDR3 region has the DNA TGTGCCAGCTCACCGCGGCACACTTCGTCCGAGCAGTACTTC.

In DNA form, the CDR3 reads TGTGCCACTGGCGGGACAGGGGGGGGTTACGAGCAGTACTTC. This codes for CATGGTGGGYEQYF. V usage is TRBV28 and J usage is TRBJ2-7; TRBD1 aligns across 11 bases. CDR3 size: 14 residues. Germline V CDR1 and CDR2: MDHEN, SYDVKM. After removal of 10 bases from V and 4 bases from J, the junction contained 9 bases not matched to a gene.